The 31 T cell receptor beta chains below were found in one sample sequenced in a study of T cell repertoires in cytomegalovirus infection. MiXCR was run by TCRdb on the reads, yielding one entry per CDR3 protein. The sample yields about 110,000 distinct CDR3 sequences, 25% to 35% seen once. Their specific antigens are unknown. Sequenced here: CD8+ T cells from cultured PBMCs, sampled from culture after CMV antigen stimulation. Receptors were obtained from a human donor in good health (CMV status not recorded). Some clones in this sample may be carry-over from other donors' samples.

The V call is TRBV9, the J call TRBJ2-1, with no clear D. Germline V gene sequence: CDR1 SGDLS, CDR2 YYNGEE. The V end was cut by 0 bases, the J end by 6 bases, with 13 bases between. The CDR3 runs 15 residues. CDR3 in DNA: TGTGCCAGCAGCGTAGGCTTAGGGCTGGGCAATGAGCAGTTCTTC. It is translated as CASSVGLGLGNEQFF.

This clonotype was counted a few times. The chain links TRBV10-3 to TRBJ1-4, with 9 bases that match TRBD1. V lost 3 bases to trimming and J lost 8 bases; unmatched junction nucleotides: 13. Germline loops: CDR1 ENHRY, CDR2 SYGVKD. The CDR3 extends over 17 amino acids. CDR3 nucleotides: TGTGCCATCAGTGACCGGGACAGGGACCTTGGGTGGGAAAAACTGTTTTTT. The encoded protein is CAISDRDRDLGWEKLFF.

In its sample, this clonotype was seen a few times. V usage is TRBV7-3 and J usage is TRBJ2-7; tentatively, D is TRBD1 (5 bases). The CDR3 totals 15 residues. Germline V gene lookup returns CDR1 SGHTA and CDR2 FQGTGA. The V end was cut by 8 bases, the J end by 5 bases, with 22 bases between. The CDR3 loop is CASSFRGQLLDEQYF. CDR3 sequence (DNA): TGTGCCAGCTCATTTAGGGGCCAACTCTTGGACGAGCAGTACTTC.

The V call is TRBV20-1, the J call TRBJ2-3, with TRBD2 identical over 8 bases. Germline V CDR1 and CDR2: DFQATT, SNEGSKA (reference sequence). This CDR3 region has 16 residues. Trimming cost V 6 bases and J 1 base; bases outside gene matches: 12. The DNA for the CDR3 is TGCAGTGCCCCAACTACCGGGGGGGCCGGCACAGATACGCAGTATTTT. Translation: CSAPTTGGAGTDTQYF.

V usage is TRBV27 and J usage is TRBJ2-1; perhaps D is TRBD1 or TRBD2 (5 bases each). Trimming left V 9 bases short and J 5 bases short, with 20 bases between. Germline V CDR1 and CDR2: MNHEY, SMNVEV (reference sequence). The CDR3 contains 15 residues. DNA of the CDR3: TGTGCCAGTAACCGTGGGACGCAAAGGGACAATGAGCAGTTCTTC. It translates to CASNRGTQRDNEQFF.

This clonotype was found a few times. The gene calls are TRBV7-6 and TRBJ2-7; no clear D. This CDR3 has 13 amino acids. From germline, CDR1 is SGHVS and CDR2 FNYEAQ. With 8 bases removed from V and 1 base from J, the gap between germline ends came to 12 bases. This CDR3 reads CASRNPGSYEQYF. CDR3 sequence (DNA): TGTGCCAGCCGCAATCCTGGGTCCTACGAGCAGTACTTC.

This clonotype was seen a few times. This sequence joins TRBV27 and TRBJ1-2; D perhaps matches TRBD1 (5 bases). This CDR3 has 14 residues. Per germline, CDR1 MNHEY and CDR2 SMNVEV (reference sequence). The V gene lost 5 bases and the J gene lost 0 bases, with 10 bases spanning the gap. The CDR3 loop is CASSTQGANYGYTF. The CDR3 nucleotides are TGTGCCAGCAGTACTCAGGGTGCTAACTATGGCTACACCTTC.

This clonotype was recorded many times. The rearrangement uses TRBV7-9 and TRBJ1-1; the match to TRBD1 covers 7 bases. V gave up 5 bases and J gave up 4 bases; unmatched junction bases: 7. CDR1 is SEHNR, CDR2 FQNEAQ, per germline (reference sequence). This CDR3 contains 14 residues. The CDR3 coding sequence is TGTGCCAGCAGCCCGACAGGGTCGGTCACTGAAGCTTTCTTT. Translation: CASSPTGSVTEAFF.

This clonotype was counted at least ten times. V is TRBV12-3 or TRBV12-4 and J is TRBJ2-1; TRBD2 matches 9 bases. The J segment lost 3 bases and the V segment lost 3 bases, leaving 3 bases of the junction unmatched. The CDR3 is 15 residues long. DNA for the CDR3: TGTGCCAGCAGTTTGAGCGGGGGGATCTACAATGAGCAGTTCTTC. It specifies CASSLSGGIYNEQFF.

This chain links TRBV28 with TRBJ2-7, with a possible D match to TRBD1 (6 bases). V was clipped by 6 bases and J by 5 bases, with 17 bases between them. There are 14 residues in the CDR3. Germline CDR1 MDHEN, CDR2 SYDVKM. CDR3 DNA: TGTGCCAGCAGCCCAGGGGCCGTCGACGACGAGCAGTACTTC. It translates to CASSPGAVDDEQYF.

In this sample, this clonotype turned up a few times. The gene calls are TRBV27 and TRBJ2-7; 12 nucleotides agree with TRBD1. Trimming removed 3 bases from V and 5 bases from J; junction bases left unmatched: 5. The CDR3 has 15 residues. CDR1 MNHEY and CDR2 SMNVEV come from the germline V gene (reference sequence). Here the CDR3 reads CASSFLGQGAHEQYF. CDR3 bases: TGTGCCAGCAGTTTTTTGGGACAGGGGGCCCACGAGCAGTACTTC.

The rearrangement uses TRBV20-1 and TRBJ1-2; D remains unclear. Looked up from germline, CDR1 is DFQATT and CDR2 is SNEGSKA (reference sequence). The CDR3 is made up of 15 amino acids. The V end lost 3 bases, the J end lost 8 bases, and 22 bases lay between the germline ends. The CDR3 spells CSARELPTTSRGYTF. DNA for the CDR3: TGCAGTGCTAGGGAACTCCCCACCACGAGTCGAGGCTACACCTTC.

The rearrangement joins TRBV12-3 or TRBV12-4 to TRBJ2-7; 7 bases align to TRBD1. The CDR3 is made up of 14 amino acids. Trimming removed 5 bases from V and 3 bases from J; junction bases left unmatched: 7. CDR3 sequence (DNA): TGTGCCAGCAGTGGAGACAGGGAAGGCTACGAGCAGTACTTC. This sequence encodes CASSGDREGYEQYF.

V and J are TRBV20-1 and TRBJ2-2, with a tentative D call TRBD2 (5 bases). The V gene lost 0 bases and the J gene lost 3 bases, with 11 bases spanning the gap. CDR1 and CDR2 from the germline V gene are DFQATT and SNEGSKA (reference sequence). The CDR3 is 15 residues long. The CDR3 DNA reads as TGCAGTGCTAGAGATCCGGGTAGCGACACCGGGGAGCTGTTTTTT. The encoded protein is CSARDPGSDTGELFF.

The gene calls are TRBV11-2 and TRBJ1-4; D gene ambiguous. There are 16 residues in the CDR3. From germline, CDR1 is SGHAT and CDR2 FQNNGV. V shed 5 bases and J shed 1 base, with 14 bases lying between them. The CDR3 region has the DNA TGTGCCAGCAGCCCGGGCTGGGGAGGAACTAATGAAAAACTGTTTTTT. Its translation: CASSPGWGGTNEKLFF.

V gene TRBV7-2 combines with J gene TRBJ1-6, with no clear D. The CDR3 is 15 residues long. V gave up 5 bases and J gave up 4 bases, with 12 bases separating them. From germline, CDR1 is SGHTA and CDR2 FQGNSA. The CDR3 spells CASSITPVYNSPLHF. DNA for the CDR3: TGTGCCAGCAGCATAACACCCGTTTATAATTCACCCCTCCACTTT.

The V and J genes are TRBV7-9 and TRBJ2-5; D uncertain. This CDR3 is built from 16 residues. The V and J ends lost 4 bases and 5 bases respectively, with 20 bases between them. Germline V gene data show CDR1 as SEHNR and CDR2 as FQNEAQ (reference sequence). The CDR3 DNA is TGTGCCAGCAGCTCCGGACCTACGACACCACGGGAGACCCAGTACTTC. It translates to CASSSGPTTPRETQYF.

The chain links TRBV5-4 to TRBJ2-5; 11 bases are a match to TRBD2. CDR1 is SGHNT, CDR2 YYREEE, per germline (reference sequence). Trimming cost V 0 bases and J 3 bases; bases outside gene matches: 1. This CDR3 region has 15 residues. Here the CDR3 reads CASSLVGLAEETQYF. The CDR3 DNA reads as TGTGCCAGCAGCTTGGTGGGACTAGCGGAAGAGACCCAGTACTTC.

The table lists this clonotype with a few counts. V usage is TRBV20-1 and J usage is TRBJ2-5; 12 bases are a match to TRBD1. The V gene's germline CDR1 is DFQATT and CDR2 SNEGSKA (reference sequence). The trim removed 6 bases at V and 5 bases at J, leaving 7 bases unmatched. This CDR3 contains 14 residues. In DNA form, the CDR3 reads TGCAGTGCCCCTGGGACAGGGGGCCGGGAGACCCAGTACTTC. Translated: CSAPGTGGRETQYF.

In this sample, this clonotype turned up many times. This chain uses TRBV3-1 with TRBJ1-2; a weak D match, TRBD1 (6 bases). CDR1 and CDR2 from the germline V gene are LGHDT and YNNKEL (reference sequence). This CDR3 is built from 12 residues. Trimming stripped 4 bases from V and 8 bases from J, with 11 bases between. The CDR3: CASSPPTGGYTF. The CDR3, as DNA: TGTGCCAGCAGCCCCCCCACAGGGGGCTACACCTTC. The variable domain in full, with the rest retrieved from reference TRBV3-1 and TRBJ1-2, is DTAVSQTPKYLVTQMGNDKSIKCEQNLGHDTMYWYKQDSKKFLKIMFSYNNKELIINETVPNRFSPKSPDKAHLNLHINSLELGDSAVYFCASSPPTGGYTFGSGTRLTVV.

The table lists this clonotype with a count of one. A much more abundant neighbour one base away suggests this may be a read error. The V call is TRBV7-2, the J call TRBJ2-7; 9 bases map to TRBD2. This CDR3 region has 14 residues. Germline CDR1 reads SGHTA; CDR2 reads FQGNSA. CDR3 sequence: CASSRSGGTYKQYF. As DNA, the CDR3 is TGTGCCAGCAGCCGTAGCGGGGGAACCTACAAGCAGTACTTC.

The V and J genes are TRBV2 and TRBJ2-2; a weak D match, TRBD2 (6 bases). The V and J ends lost 3 bases and 7 bases respectively, with 18 bases between them. Germline CDR1 reads SNHLY; CDR2 reads FYNNEI. CDR3 length equals 16 residues. In DNA form, the CDR3 reads TGTGCCAGCAGTGAGTGGGGGGTCGAATTCTTCGGGGAGCTGTTTTTT. Protein sequence: CASSEWGVEFFGELFF.

The chain joins TRBV5-4 to TRBJ2-3; TRBD1 aligns across 7 bases. CDR3 length: 15 amino acids. Germline assignment: CDR1 SGHNT and CDR2 YYREEE (reference sequence). V gave up 4 bases and J gave up 5 bases; unmatched junction bases: 10. CDR3 sequence: CASSEATGSRDTQYF. CDR3 DNA sequence: TGTGCCAGCAGCGAGGCGACAGGGTCGAGAGATACGCAGTATTTT.

This rearrangement joins TRBV12-3 or TRBV12-4 to TRBJ1-1; a weak D match, TRBD1 (5 bases). The CDR3 totals 14 residues. The germline V and J ends were trimmed by 2 bases and 1 base, with 8 bases remaining between them. The CDR3 reads CASSLFQGNTEAFF. The CDR3 nucleotides read TGTGCCAGCAGTTTATTCCAGGGGAACACTGAAGCTTTCTTT.

This chain links TRBV27 with TRBJ1-5; D gene unclear. The CDR3 totals 14 residues. V lost 4 bases, J lost 0 bases, and 7 bases lay in between. The germline V gene has CDR1 MNHEY and CDR2 SMNVEV (reference sequence). For the CDR3, the DNA is TGTGCCAGCAGTTCTGGTAGTAGCAATCAGCCCCAGCATTTT. This translates into CASSSGSSNQPQHF.

This clonotype was found a few times. The V and J genes are TRBV2 and TRBJ2-3, with D possibly TRBD2 on 6 matching bases. Germline CDR1 reads SNHLY; CDR2 reads FYNNEI. V lost 5 bases and J lost 6, with 21 bases in between. The CDR3 extends over 16 amino acids. The CDR3 region has the DNA TGTGCCAGCAGTCGCCGACTAGACCACACACAGGATACGCAGTATTTT. Protein: CASSRRLDHTQDTQYF.

This clonotype was seen a single time. The chain uses TRBV28 and TRBJ2-2; 7 bases match TRBD2. Trimming removed 0 bases from V and 0 bases from J; junction bases left unmatched: 4. The CDR3 is 17 residues long. Germline V gene sequence: CDR1 MDHEN, CDR2 SYDVKM. In DNA, the CDR3 is TGTGCCAGCAGTTTATGGGCTAGCGGTTCGAACACCGGGGAGCTGTTTTTT. Its translation is CASSLWASGSNTGELFF. The full variable domain, its missing parts supplied by reference TRBV28 and TRBJ2-2, is DVKVTQSSRYLVKRTGEKVFLECVQDMDHENMFWYRQDPGLGLRLIYFSYDVKMKEKGDIPEGYSVSREKKERFSLILESASTNQTSMYLCASSLWASGSNTGELFFGEGSRLTVL.

The chain has TRBV10-3 and TRBJ1-2, with D tentatively TRBD1 (5 bases). V was trimmed by 2 bases and J by 4 bases, leaving 17 bases between them. Germline CDR1 ENHRY, CDR2 SYGVKD. The CDR3 loop spans 16 amino acids. The CDR3 nucleotides are TGTGCCATCAGTGAGCGGGGGGACGCACCCCTCTATGGCTACACCTTC. Translated: CAISERGDAPLYGYTF.

The table lists this clonotype with a few counts. The chain joins TRBV29-1 to TRBJ1-1; D is unresolved. V was clipped by 3 bases and J by 8 bases, with 13 bases between them. The CDR3 is 12 residues long. Germline CDR1 SQVTM, CDR2 ANQGSEA. Written as DNA, the CDR3 is TGCAGCGTTGATAAGGGAGGCAGAGAAGCTTTCTTT. This codes for CSVDKGGREAFF. The full variable domain, in which reference TRBV29-1 and TRBJ1-1 provide the parts outside the CDR3, is SAVISQKPSRDICQRGTSLTIQCQVDSQVTMMFWYRQQPGQSLTLIATANQGSEATYESGFVIDKFPISRPNLTFSTLTVSNMSPEDSSIYLCSVDKGGREAFFGQGTRLTVV.

Notes on this clonotype: A much bigger clone sits one base away, suggesting this may be a read error. V is TRBV7-8 and J is TRBJ1-2, with a tentative D call TRBD1 (5 bases). The germline V gene encodes CDR1 SGHVS and CDR2 FQNEAQ. The CDR3 has 16 amino acids. This CDR3 is CANSLATPGLEGGYTF. CDR3 in DNA: TGTGCCAACAGCTTAGCGACACCGGGACTTGAGGGGGGCTACACCTTC. The variable domain in full, completed from reference TRBV7-8 and TRBJ1-2, reads GAGVSQSPRYKVAKRGQDVALRCDPISGHVSLFWYQQALGQGPEFLTYFQNEAQLDKSGLPSDRFFAERPEGSVSTLKIQRTQQEDSAVYLCANSLATPGLEGGYTFGSGTRLTVV.

Only a few counts were recorded for this clonotype. The chain joins TRBV5-4 to TRBJ2-7; D tentatively fits TRBD1 or TRBD2 (5 bases each). Germline values: CDR1 SGHNT, CDR2 YYREEE (reference sequence). CDR3 length: 14 residues. V was cut by 1 base and J by 5 bases, with 13 bases left in between. The CDR3 region has the DNA TGTGCCAGCAGCTTGCTTGGGGGTCCCCACGAGCAGTACTTC. This translates into CASSLLGGPHEQYF.